This T cell receptor (beta chain) was observed in a study of molecular identifiers for immune sequencing clone quantification. General study results and limits: Jurkat TCR RNA from one cell was spiked into about 1 million naive cells, and it was reportedly detectable there. Whereas clones above 20 RNA copies held under 1% of naive-cell molecules, they held over 98% of effector molecules.

Source material for naive CD8 libraries was about 20,000 to 1,100,000 sorted cells, with 10%, 30% or 50% RNA. Library preparation followed earlier protocols using designated TCR primers. TCRdb re-called the PCR reads with MiXCR, one entry per CDR3 protein. The sample shows about 640,000 distinct CDR3 sequences, about 20% of them seen only once. Germline CDR1 reads SGHRS; CDR2 reads YFSETQ. This CDR3 has 15 amino acids. V gave up 0 bases and J gave up 5 bases; unmatched junction bases: 7. Concerning this clonotype itself: Its antigen is unidentified.

The chain carries TRBV5-1 and TRBJ2-7; 8 bases map to TRBD2. Sequenced material: naive CD8+ T cells from blood, with Jurkat cell RNA spiked in. Subset reported: FACS-sorted CD8+CD4-CCR7+CD45RA+ naive T cells. The receptor comes from a human donor in good health. Some libraries in this study had Jurkat cell RNA spiked in. CDR3 in DNA: TGCGCCAGCAGCTTGGAGGCGGGGGGCTTCCACGAGCAGTACTTC. This codes for CASSLEAGGFHEQYF.